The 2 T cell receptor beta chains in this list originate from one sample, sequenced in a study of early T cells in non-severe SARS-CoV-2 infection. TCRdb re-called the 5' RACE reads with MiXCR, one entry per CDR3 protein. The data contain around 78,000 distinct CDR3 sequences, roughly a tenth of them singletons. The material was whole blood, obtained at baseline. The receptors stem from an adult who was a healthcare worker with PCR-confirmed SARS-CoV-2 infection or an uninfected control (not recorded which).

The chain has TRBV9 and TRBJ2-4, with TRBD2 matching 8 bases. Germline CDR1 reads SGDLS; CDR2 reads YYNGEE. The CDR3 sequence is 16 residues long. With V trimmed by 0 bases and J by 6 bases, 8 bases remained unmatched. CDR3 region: CASSVGNSGEGNIQYF. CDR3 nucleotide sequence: TGTGCCAGCAGCGTAGGGAATAGCGGGGAGGGAAACATTCAGTACTTC.

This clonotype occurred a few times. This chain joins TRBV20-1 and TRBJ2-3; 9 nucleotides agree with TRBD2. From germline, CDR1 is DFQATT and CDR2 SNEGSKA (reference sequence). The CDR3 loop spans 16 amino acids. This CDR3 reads CPRAGGYSLHVDTQYF. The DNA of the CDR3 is TGCCCTCGGGCGGGGGGGTATAGTTTACACGTAGATACGCAGTATTTT.